A single sample is the source of the 8 T cell receptor beta chains below, sequenced in a study of response to subunit inactivated influenza vaccine. TCRdb redid the calling of the RT-PCR reads with MiXCR, one entry per CDR3 protein. The sample lists about 650,000 distinct CDR3 sequences, 11% to 15% occurring once. Sequencing was performed on PBMCs from blood, taken 14 to 15 days before vaccination. These receptors all come from a man aged 50 to 60 who received an inactivated influenza vaccine.

V is TRBV5-1 and J is TRBJ1-2, with TRBD1 identical over 8 bases. This CDR3 is built from 13 residues. Germline-derived CDR1 and CDR2 are SGHRS and YFSETQ. V shed 3 bases, J shed 8 bases, and the junction held 6 bases outside the gene matches. In nucleotides, the CDR3 is TGCGCCAGCAGCTCCCAGGGGGCGAGAGGCTACACCTTC. This translates into CASSSQGARGYTF.

The chain recombines TRBV3-1 with TRBJ1-1; no definite D call. The germline CDR1 and CDR2 sequences are LGHDT and YNNKEL (reference sequence). CDR3 length equals 14 residues. V lost 7 bases, J lost 0 bases, and 12 bases lay in between. The chain's CDR3 is CASTNRAMNTEAFF. Written as DNA, the CDR3 is TGTGCCAGCACGAACAGAGCGATGAACACTGAAGCTTTCTTT.

The chain combines TRBV5-1 with TRBJ1-1; the D gene is possibly TRBD1 (5 bases). V was trimmed by 0 bases and J by 6 bases, leaving 12 bases between them. This CDR3 has 14 amino acids. Germline V gene data show CDR1 as SGHRS and CDR2 as YFSETQ. In nucleotides, the CDR3 is TGCGCCAGCAGCTTGGCCGGGGGAAGCGCTGAAGCTTTCTTT. This gives the protein CASSLAGGSAEAFF. The variable domain in full, with the rest retrieved from reference TRBV5-1 and TRBJ1-1, is KAGVTQTPRYLIKTRGQQVTLSCSPISGHRSVSWYQQTPGQGLQFLFEYFSETQRNKGNFPGRFSGRQFSNSRSEMNVSTLELGDSALYLCASSLAGGSAEAFFGQGTRLTVV.

The sample holds a few counts of this clonotype. The chain employs TRBV5-1 and TRBJ2-5, with D perhaps matching TRBD1 (6 bases). V was cut by 3 bases and J by 5 bases, with 17 bases left in between. CDR3 size: 15 residues. Looked up from germline, CDR1 is SGHRS and CDR2 is YFSETQ. The DNA of the CDR3 is TGCGCCAGCAGCTCGGCTGGACAGTTCCGGGAGACCCAGTACTTC. This translates into CASSSAGQFRETQYF.

In this sample, this clonotype turned up many times. This rearrangement joins TRBV4-2 to TRBJ2-7; TRBD2 matches at 8 bases. Germline V gene data show CDR1 as LGHNA and CDR2 as YNFKEQ. The CDR3 spans 18 residues. Losses at the gene ends were 3 bases for V and 0 bases for J; bases not matched to a gene: 13. The CDR3 sequence: CASSHPSPQREYSYEQYF. DNA of the CDR3: TGTGCCAGCAGCCACCCAAGCCCCCAGCGGGAGTACTCCTACGAGCAGTACTTC.

The V gene is TRBV2, the J gene TRBJ2-1; 7 nucleotides match TRBD1. V dropped 6 bases and J dropped 4; count of bases not matched to a gene: 3. There are 13 residues in the CDR3. Germline values: CDR1 SNHLY, CDR2 FYNNEI. The CDR3 spells CASSTGQYNEQFF. The CDR3, as DNA: TGTGCCAGCAGCACGGGACAGTACAATGAGCAGTTCTTC.

Notes on this clonotype: Possible read error: a much larger clone is one base away. No DNA is shown, since the ends of the CDR3 on it are uncertain; the CDR3 is the one TCRdb lists. This CDR3 is CSVNRGGSYGCTF. This chain links TRBV29-1 with TRBJ1-2; no DNA check was done on the table's D call, TRBD1. Ends included, the CDR3 has 13 residues. CDR1 SQVTM and CDR2 ANQGSEA come from the germline V gene.

This clonotype was observed a few times. The rearrangement uses TRBV20-1 and TRBJ2-7; the D gene is possibly TRBD1 (5 bases). V was trimmed by 4 bases and J by 1 base, leaving 14 bases between them. Germline values: CDR1 DFQATT, CDR2 SNEGSKA (reference sequence). The CDR3 length is 14 residues. The CDR3 coding sequence is TGCAGTGCTACCCAAATGACAGTTTCCTACGAGCAGTACTTC. It yields the protein CSATQMTVSYEQYF.